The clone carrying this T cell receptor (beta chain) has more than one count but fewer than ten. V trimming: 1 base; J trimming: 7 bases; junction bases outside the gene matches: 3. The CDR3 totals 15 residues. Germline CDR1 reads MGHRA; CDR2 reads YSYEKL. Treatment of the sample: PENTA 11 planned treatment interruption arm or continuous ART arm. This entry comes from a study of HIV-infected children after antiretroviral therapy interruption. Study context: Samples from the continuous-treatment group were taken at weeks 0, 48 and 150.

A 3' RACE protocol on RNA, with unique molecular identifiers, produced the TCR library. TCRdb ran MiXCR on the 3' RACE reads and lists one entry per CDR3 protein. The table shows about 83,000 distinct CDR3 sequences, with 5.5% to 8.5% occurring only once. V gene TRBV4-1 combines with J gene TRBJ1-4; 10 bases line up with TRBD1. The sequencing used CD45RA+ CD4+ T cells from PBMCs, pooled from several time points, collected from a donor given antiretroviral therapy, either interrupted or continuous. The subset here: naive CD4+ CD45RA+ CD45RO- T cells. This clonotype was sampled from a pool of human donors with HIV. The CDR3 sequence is CASSQVDRGLEKLFF. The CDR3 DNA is TGCGCCAGCAGCCAAGTAGACAGGGGGCTTGAAAAACTGTTTTTT.